The rows below give T cell receptor beta chains drawn from one sample of a study of vaccination and CD4 T cells after COVID-19. From the PCR reads, TCRdb called clonotypes with MiXCR, one entry per CDR3 protein. The sample carries under 11,000 distinct CDR3 sequences, 41% recorded once. Which antigens these TCRs recognize remains unknown. The sequenced sample was CD4+ T cells from blood, cultured in vitro. The receptor source for this set is a human donor who had recovered from COVID-19. The CDR3 runs from the conserved cysteine through the conserved F or W. Expanded clones are given a class, and other clones once, few, many or no size at all.

>TRBJ2-7|TRBV10-3|.
CAISEGVGAYEQYF
>TRBJ2-1|TRBV5-1|.
CASSLGFGDNEQFF
>TRBJ1-1|TRBV3-1|.
CASSQAGTGGTEAFF
>TRBJ1-4|TRBV6-1|few
CASTGDDEKLFF
>TRBJ2-7|TRBV6-5|.
CASSSSGYEQYF
>TRBJ1-5|TRBV28|.
CASTSLGGGNQPQHF
>TRBJ1-5|TRBV6-5|.
CASSYSSERTRANQPQHF
>TRBJ1-2|TRBV19|.
CASSLAGWDGYTF
>TRBJ2-5|TRBV2|.
CASLERGSKGETQYF
>TRBJ2-5|TRBV7-9|few
CASSYSGPQETQYF
>TRBJ2-1|TRBV28|.
CASSLLREQFF
>TRBJ1-6|TRBV30|.
CACPGSKNSYNSPLHF
>TRBJ2-7|TRBV28|.
CASSRRVEYEQYF
>TRBJ1-1|TRBV11-2|.
CASSAGGTGTEAFF
>TRBJ2-1|TRBV28|.
CASRIGHRGLADEQFF
>TRBJ2-5|TRBV7-9|few
CASSLIRGGETQYF
>TRBJ2-3|TRBV7-8|.
CASSSQRGLTDTQYF
>TRBJ1-2|TRBV11-2|few
CASSFGQGNYGYTF
>TRBJ2-5|TRBV7-9|few
CASSPRTPQGETQYF
>TRBJ1-5|TRBV10-3|few
CAISEGLQRQGNQPQHF
>TRBJ2-2|TRBV11-3|few
CASRPPGTSDTGELFF
>TRBJ1-5|TRBV2|.
CASGPGQGGNQPQHF
>TRBJ1-2|TRBV6-1|.
CASVGGRANYGYTF
>TRBJ2-7|TRBV5-6|.
CASSTRTVSGNEQYF
>TRBJ2-7|TRBV12-3/TRBV12-4|.
CASTPGAQSYEQYF
>TRBJ2-7|TRBV6-1|few
CASKRDQTSAGEQYF
>TRBJ2-7|TRBV11-2|few
CASSLAGTYEQYF
>TRBJ1-2|TRBV18|few
CASSPLGQGINYGYTF
>TRBJ1-1|TRBV6-1|.
CASRGRINTEAFF
>TRBJ1-5|TRBV29-1|.
CSVAGPGRDQPQHF
>TRBJ2-5|TRBV7-9|few
CASSLRGPRQETQYF
>TRBJ2-7|TRBV7-2|.
CASSSTGVPNF
>TRBJ1-2|TRBV19|large
CASSPGWGYTF
>TRBJ1-6|TRBV10-2|few
CASSEPGLSPLHF
>TRBJ2-3|TRBV28|few
CASNPGQNTDTQYF
>TRBJ2-2|TRBV6-1|.
CASSGRRVNTGELFF
>TRBJ1-6|TRBV28|.
CASSRGTGGNSPLHF
>TRBJ1-1|TRBV4-1|once
CASSQVRGRGTEAFF
>TRBJ1-1|TRBV28|once
CASSPIGVDTEAFF
>TRBJ2-5|TRBV10-3|few
CAISEAETQYF
>TRBJ1-2|TRBV11-2|.
CASSADLF
>TRBJ2-3|TRBV5-1|once
CASSKGDATLTDTQYF